This section outlines one T cell receptor beta chain sequence together with its context. Per the germline V gene, CDR1 is LGHDT and CDR2 is YNNKEL (reference sequence). The V segment lost 1 base and the J segment 3 bases; nucleotides outside the gene matches: 8. The CDR3 covers 16 residues. The sample originates from a study of blood T cell repertoires in COVID-19. Study-wide background: Acute and convalescent COVID-19 samples came from the United States, Italy and Spain. Sources were T cells, B-cell-depleted T cells, or PBMCs; the material itself was cDNA or gDNA.

The table came from immunoSEQ multiplex PCR; TCRdb's copy has only in-frame clones and leaves some out. The repertoire holds about 670,000 clones, with more than 80% as singletons. The specimen was peripheral blood. The TCR was taken from a woman younger than 30 with acute or convalescent COVID-19. The rearrangement links TRBV3-1 (or the pseudogene TRBV3-2) to TRBJ2-7; 8 bases align to TRBD1. The CDR3 sequence is CASSQARTGRIYEQYF. The CDR3, as DNA: TGTGCCAGCAGCCAAGCCAGGACAGGGAGGATCTACGAGCAGTACTTC.